This T cell receptor beta chain was captured by sequencing in a study of T-cell reconstitution after alpha-beta-depleted transplantation in children. Trimming at V came to 4 bases and at J to 9 bases, leaving 6 bases not matched to a gene. Germline V gene data show CDR1 as LGHNA and CDR2 as YSLEER. This CDR3 spans 15 amino acids. Preparation of the TCRbeta library was carried out with unique molecular identifiers. Via MiXCR, TCRdb re-called the PCR reads, giving one row per CDR3 protein. Of 500,000 or so distinct CDR3 sequences detected, 32% appear once; the ten largest clones hold 2% to 3%. This chain uses TRBV4-3 with TRBJ2-1, with 13 bases that match TRBD2. The receptor comes from a human donor who donated a stem cell graft to a child with aplastic anemia. The sample here was PBMCs from the stem cell graft donor, taken from the stem cell graft. The CDR3 sequence is CASSRTSGSLGEQFF. CDR3 DNA: TGCGCCAGCAGCCGGACTAGCGGGAGTCTTGGTGAGCAGTTCTTC.